This TCR beta chain was sequenced in a study of breast tumors, draining lymph nodes, adjacent tissues (dated by TCRdb to 2015 to 2016). As for the study more broadly: TCR beta repertoires were compared across tumor, adjacent nontumor tissue and axillary lymph nodes obtained from breast cancer patients. In human breast cancer, the study set out to assess how tumor, surrounding tissue and draining lymph node repertoires relate to one another and whether T cells might be exchanged between them. The paper as a whole reports these results and caveats: Rather than being directly demonstrated, the conclusion that tumor T cells originate in lymph nodes was presented as consistent with a hypothesis. Tumors showed preferential V and J gene usage, and their T-cell repertoire diversity fell below that of lymph nodes yet above that of nontumor tissue. The data were considered consistent with the idea that most tumor T cells come from the lymph node and then expand in tumor tissue. Tumor and nontumor tissue repertoires were significantly more similar in luminal-like than in basal-like breast cancer.

The sample was run on an Illumina HiSeq 2000. Multiplex PCR amplification was used to generate the TCR beta chain libraries. The amplified TCR beta chain products were analyzed by high-throughput sequencing. Starting from the raw public reads, TCRdb applied fastp trimming at Q25, assembled clones with MiXCR and retained in-frame beta chains. Every entry covers one CDR3 protein and lists the most common genes and DNA from its rows. The sample table shows 20,000 to 25,000 distinct CDR3 sequences, and about 24% are seen once. The biggest ten clones account for roughly 13% of the sample. This clonotype was seen many times. This clone's antigen is unknown. Per-base qualities were not stored, and no clone one base away is much larger. CDR1 and CDR2, looked up from the germline V gene, are SGHTA and FQGTGA. The CDR3 starts with the cysteine, ends with the phenylalanine, and has 13 residues. Only the CDR3 portion is preserved as DNA: 39 bases, with reading frame beginning at the first base. After removal of 5 bases from V and 8 bases from J, the junction retains 5 bases not matched to a gene.

Sequencing was done on a sample of breast tumor tissue. The V gene is TRBV7-3 and the J gene is TRBJ2-1, with TRBD1 identical over 8 junction bases. The clonotype comes from a female donor with breast cancer. Some clones in this sample may be carry-over from other donors' samples. The CDR3 region: CASSPQQGDEQFF. The sequence in DNA is TGTGCCAGCAGCCCCCAACAGGGGGATGAGCAGTTCTTC.